The present TCR beta chain was sequenced within a study of T cell responses to AZD1222 COVID-19 vaccine. Study overall: Analysis merged second doses at about 4 or about 12 weeks. Study-wide points: Spike-specific TCR breadth rose after two AZD1222 doses, and depth rose as well. The study reported that nearly half of spike-specific TCRs target unmutated variant regions. Among the donors, most were white British and more were female, and clonal diversity was possibly underestimated.

The assay was immunoSEQ multiplex PCR, and TCRdb's table has in-frame clones only and misses some. The sample consists of around 130,000 clones, approximately 85% of them appearing once. Germline lookup yields CDR1 LNHDA and CDR2 SQIVND (reference sequence). The CDR3 contains 17 residues. J was trimmed by 0 bases and V by 6 bases; bases with no gene match: 8. Turning to this clone: Its antigen is not identified.

The specimen comprised peripheral blood, sampled on day 0 of AZD1222 vaccination. The TCR originated in an adult in good health. The chain joins TRBV19 to TRBJ1-3; 10 bases map to TRBD1. CDR3 loop: CASSRQGAGGSGNTIYF. CDR3 nucleotide sequence: TGTGCCAGTAGCCGACAGGGGGCAGGAGGCTCTGGAAACACCATATATTTT.